This TCR beta chain derives from a study of T cell responses to AZD1222 COVID-19 vaccine. Study as a whole: Second doses were pooled across both intervals (about 4 or about 12 weeks). Study-level findings and limits: Close to half of spike-specific TCRs reportedly recognize unmutated variant regions. Repertoire sampling occurred only after the peak T cell response.

In regard to this clone: Its target is not known.

Assay used: immunoSEQ multiplex PCR; TCRdb lists only in-frame clones, some missing. The sample records under 35,000 clones, approximately 89% being singletons. Germline-derived CDR1 and CDR2 are MNHEY and SVGEGT. The CDR3 length is 13 residues. V lost 5 bases and J 3 bases, leaving 10 bases between the germline ends. The source is an adult in good health. The specimen comprised peripheral blood, sampled on day 0 of AZD1222 vaccination. The chain couples TRBV6-2 or TRBV6-3 to TRBJ1-2; D is possibly TRBD1 (5 bases). CDR3 residues: CASSTGTYYGYTF. The CDR3 DNA is TGTGCCAGCAGTACCGGGACCTACTATGGCTACACCTTC.